The sample holds many counts of the clone carrying this T cell receptor beta chain. Its antigen is unidentified. This sample is drawn from a study of T cells in Graves' hyperthyroidism and ophthalmopathy. Study overall: Before any treatment, at initial diagnosis, peripheral blood was collected. Findings and caveats of the study: Through a model of 13 V-J features, ophthalmopathy was separated from stable hyperthyroidism.

TCR beta CDR3 sequences were amplified from RNA transcripts. The HTBI primer set drove a first-round RT-PCR of the TCR CDR3. TCRdb re-analysed the multiplex PCR reads in MiXCR, keeping a single row per CDR3 protein. The table includes more than 350,000 distinct CDR3 sequences, about 15% detected once. Diagnoses were established using clinical symptoms, serum thyroxine and TRAb, thyroid ultrasound and orbital computed tomography. Source material for PBMCs was more than 9.5 ml fresh peripheral blood. This TCR was recovered from a woman aged 25 to 39 with Graves' hyperthyroidism that later progressed to Graves' ophthalmopathy. Material for sequencing was blood.

The CDR3 DNA is TGCGCCAGCAGAGCGCACCAATCGGGACAGGGGTACAATGAGCAGTTCTTC. Translation gives CASRAHQSGQGYNEQFF. The chain uses TRBV5-1 and TRBJ2-1; the match to TRBD1 covers 10 bases. The CDR3 is made up of 17 amino acids. The J segment lost 4 bases and the V segment lost 5 bases, leaving 12 bases of the junction unmatched. CDR1 is SGHRS, CDR2 YFSETQ, per germline. Filled out from reference TRBV5-1 and TRBJ2-1, the complete variable domain reads KAGVTQTPRYLIKTRGQQVTLSCSPISGHRSVSWYQQTPGQGLQFLFEYFSETQRNKGNFPGRFSGRQFSNSRSEMNVSTLELGDSALYLCASRAHQSGQGYNEQFFGPGTRLTVL.